Below, 15 T cell receptor beta chains from the same sample are listed, as sequenced in a study of Graves' ophthalmopathy and Graves' hyperthyroidism. The authors amplified TCR beta CDR3 regions, and they did so from RNA transcripts for repertoire sequencing. RT-PCR in the first round used HTBI primers; a second-round multiplex PCR followed. MiXCR was run by TCRdb on the multiplex PCR reads, yielding one entry per CDR3 protein. The sample lists roughly 480,000 distinct CDR3 sequences, 13% to 15% seen once, with more than 8.5% in the top ten. What was sequenced was blood. The receptors shown here come from a woman aged 30 to 39 with Graves' ophthalmopathy.

This clonotype came up many times. The chain carries TRBV4-1 and TRBJ1-2; perhaps TRBD1 as D (5 bases). CDR1 and CDR2 from the germline V gene are MGHRA and YSYEKL. The length of the CDR3 is 16 residues. Trimming pared 6 bases from V and 8 bases from J, leaving 25 bases between. The CDR3 nucleotides read TGCGCCAGCAGTCTCCGAGACACCCACGGGGGACGGGGCTACACCTTC. Amino acid sequence: CASSLRDTHGGRGYTF.

There are many counts of this clonotype. The chain employs TRBV20-1 and TRBJ1-5; D is perhaps TRBD1 (5 bases). Germline lookup yields CDR1 DFQATT and CDR2 SNEGSKA (reference sequence). V was clipped by 0 bases and J by 4 bases, with 13 bases between them. This CDR3 region has 15 residues. In nucleotides, the CDR3 is TGCAGTGCTAGAGATCAGGGATGGGGAAATCAGCCCCAGCATTTT. Amino acids: CSARDQGWGNQPQHF.

This clonotype was observed many times. The rearrangement uses TRBV20-1 and TRBJ2-5; D might be TRBD1 (6 bases). V was trimmed by 6 bases and J by 5 bases, leaving 13 bases between them. The CDR3 sequence is 12 residues long. The V gene's germline CDR1 is DFQATT and CDR2 SNEGSKA (reference sequence). The CDR3 nucleotides are TGCAGTGCAACACAGGGTTCGGAGACCCAGTACTTC. Amino acids: CSATQGSETQYF.

Ten or more counts support this clonotype. Compared with germline, one end of the junction differs, possibly owing to a read error. The CDR3 DNA reads as TGTGCCAGCAGTCGTGGGCAGAGGCTCCGCTTT. Amino acid sequence: CASSRGQRLRF. This chain uses TRBV28 with TRBJ1-6, with D unresolved. CDR3 size: 11 residues. The germline V gene has CDR1 MDHEN and CDR2 SYDVKM. Full variable domain (missing parts from reference TRBV28 and TRBJ1-6): DVKVTQSSRYLVKRTGEKVFLECVQDMDHENMFWYRQDPGLGLRLIYFSYDVKMKEKGDIPEGYSVSREKKERFSLILESASTNQTSMYLCASSRGQRLRFGNGTRLTVT.

The chain carries TRBV7-9 and TRBJ2-7; D is tentatively TRBD1 or TRBD2 (6 bases each). Germline V gene sequence: CDR1 SEHNR, CDR2 FQNEAQ (reference sequence). There are 13 residues in the CDR3. The V gene lost 5 bases and the J gene lost 6 bases, with 14 bases spanning the gap. The CDR3 coding sequence is TGTGCCAGCAGCGGTAGCGGAGGGGGCGAGCAGTACTTC. This codes for CASSGSGGGEQYF.

This clonotype was observed at least ten times. The chain is built from TRBV6-1 and TRBJ2-7, with 7 nucleotides matching TRBD1. This CDR3 comprises 14 residues. CDR1 is MNHNS and CDR2 is SASEGT in the germline V gene. V lost 7 bases to trimming and J lost 1 base; unmatched junction nucleotides: 7. CDR3 DNA: TGTGCCAGCAAGATAAGACAGGGATCCTACGAGCAGTACTTC. Translating it yields CASKIRQGSYEQYF.

This clonotype was observed at least ten times. The chain is built from TRBV5-1 and TRBJ2-7; 9 bases match TRBD1. Germline V gene sequence: CDR1 SGHRS, CDR2 YFSETQ. Trimming at V came to 6 bases and at J to 5 bases, leaving 3 bases not matched to a gene. This CDR3 spans 12 amino acids. CDR3 nucleotide sequence: TGCGCCAGCACCGGGACAGGGAACGAGCAGTACTTC. Its translation: CASTGTGNEQYF.

This clonotype has more than one count but fewer than ten. This chain uses TRBV2 with TRBJ2-2, with D maybe TRBD1 (6 bases). The ends were cut back, 6 bases at V and 8 bases at J, with 19 bases in the middle. The CDR3 totals 15 residues. Germline V gene data show CDR1 as SNHLY and CDR2 as FYNNEI. CDR3 residues: CASRPGHQIAGELFF. As DNA, the CDR3 is TGTGCCAGCAGGCCGGGACATCAAATCGCTGGGGAGCTGTTTTTT.

This clonotype was found many times. The CDR3 DNA is TGTGCCAGCAGTTTAAGGCAGGGGATTGGTTCACCCCTCCACTTT. Its translation is CASSLRQGIGSPLHF. V and J are TRBV12-3 or TRBV12-4 and TRBJ1-6, with D possibly TRBD1 on 6 matching bases. The CDR3 runs to 15 residues. Deletions cut 2 bases from V and 9 bases from J, with 14 bases between.

This clonotype appeared many times. V usage is TRBV5-1 and J usage is TRBJ2-7; the D gene could be TRBD1 or TRBD2 (6 bases each). The V and J ends lost 3 bases and 6 bases respectively, with 25 bases between them. Germline CDR1 and CDR2: SGHRS and YFSETQ. CDR3 length: 17 amino acids. CDR3 sequence (DNA): TGCGCCAGCAGCTCGGGGGCGACAGGATCCCGTGAGGTCGAGCAGTACTTC. It is translated as CASSSGATGSREVEQYF.

This clonotype was counted many times. This CDR3 is CASSSTGTGRYEQYF. The CDR3 nucleotides are TGTGCCAGCAGCTCAACCGGGACAGGACGGTACGAGCAGTACTTC. The rearrangement links TRBV5-4 to TRBJ2-7, with 8 bases identical to TRBD1. After removal of 3 bases from V and 4 bases from J, the junction contained 9 bases not matched to a gene. Germline V gene sequence: CDR1 SGHNT, CDR2 YYREEE (reference sequence). The CDR3 extends over 15 amino acids.

Ten or more counts support this clonotype. The chain carries TRBV13 and TRBJ1-2; D not certain. The CDR3 length is 13 residues. Germline CDR1 PRHDT, CDR2 FYEKMQ (reference sequence). V was shortened by 7 bases and J by 4 bases, with 13 bases between the two germline ends. The CDR3 nucleotides read TGTGCCAGCACCGCGGGCACGCTCTATGGCTACACCTTC. Amino acids: CASTAGTLYGYTF.

This clonotype came up a few times. The genes are TRBV18 and TRBJ2-6, with TRBD1 identical over 11 bases. The CDR3 contains 19 residues. The ends lost 1 base at V and 2 bases at J; junction bases unmatched: 7. Looked up from germline, CDR1 is KGHSH and CDR2 is LQKENI. CDR3 loop: CASSPLGTGGIAGANVLTF. The CDR3, as DNA: TGTGCCAGCTCACCACTAGGGACAGGGGGTATTGCTGGGGCCAACGTCCTGACTTTC.

This clonotype has just a few counts. The chain has TRBV11-3 and TRBJ2-5, with D unclear. In germline, CDR1 is SGHNT, CDR2 YENEEA. The CDR3 extends over 14 amino acids. V dropped 5 bases and J dropped 3 bases, with 13 bases sitting between them. The CDR3 sequence is CASSEARLEETQYF. CDR3 nucleotide sequence: TGTGCCAGCAGCGAGGCCAGGCTGGAAGAGACCCAGTACTTC.

At least ten counts were recorded for this clonotype. The rearrangement joins TRBV19 to TRBJ1-1, with 7 nucleotides matching TRBD1. The CDR3 runs to 15 residues. V gave up 4 bases and J gave up 0 bases; unmatched junction bases: 5. Germline V gene lookup returns CDR1 LNHDA and CDR2 SQIVND (reference sequence). CDR3 nucleotide sequence: TGTGCCAGTAGTAAACAAGGACAGGTGAACACTGAAGCTTTCTTT. Its protein is CASSKQGQVNTEAFF.